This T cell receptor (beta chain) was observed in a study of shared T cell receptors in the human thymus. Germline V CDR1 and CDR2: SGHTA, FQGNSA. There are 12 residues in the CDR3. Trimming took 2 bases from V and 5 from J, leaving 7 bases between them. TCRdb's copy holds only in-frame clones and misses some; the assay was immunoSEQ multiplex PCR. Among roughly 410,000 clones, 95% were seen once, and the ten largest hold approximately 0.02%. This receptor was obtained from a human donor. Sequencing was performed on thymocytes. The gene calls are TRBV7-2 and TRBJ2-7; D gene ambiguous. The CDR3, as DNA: TGTGCCAGCAGCTTAAGCCCCCACGAGCAGTACTTC. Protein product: CASSLSPHEQYF. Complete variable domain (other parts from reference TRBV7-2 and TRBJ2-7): GAGVSQSPSNKVTEKGKDVELRCDPISGHTALYWYRQSLGQGLEFLIYFQGNSAPDKSGLPSDRFSAERTGGSVSTLTIQRTQQEDSAVYLCASSLSPHEQYFGPGTRLTVT.